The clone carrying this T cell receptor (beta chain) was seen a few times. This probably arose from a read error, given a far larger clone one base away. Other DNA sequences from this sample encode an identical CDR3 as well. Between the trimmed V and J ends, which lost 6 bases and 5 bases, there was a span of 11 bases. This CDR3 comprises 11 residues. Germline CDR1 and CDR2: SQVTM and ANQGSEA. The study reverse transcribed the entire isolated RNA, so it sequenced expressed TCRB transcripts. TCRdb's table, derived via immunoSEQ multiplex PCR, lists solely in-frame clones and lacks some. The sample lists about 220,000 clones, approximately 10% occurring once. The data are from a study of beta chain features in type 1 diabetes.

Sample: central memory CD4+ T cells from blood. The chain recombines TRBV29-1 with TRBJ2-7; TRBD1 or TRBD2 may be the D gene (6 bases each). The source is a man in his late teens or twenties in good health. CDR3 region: CSVWGANEQYF. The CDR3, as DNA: TGCAGCGTGTGGGGGGCCAACGAGCAGTACTTC.